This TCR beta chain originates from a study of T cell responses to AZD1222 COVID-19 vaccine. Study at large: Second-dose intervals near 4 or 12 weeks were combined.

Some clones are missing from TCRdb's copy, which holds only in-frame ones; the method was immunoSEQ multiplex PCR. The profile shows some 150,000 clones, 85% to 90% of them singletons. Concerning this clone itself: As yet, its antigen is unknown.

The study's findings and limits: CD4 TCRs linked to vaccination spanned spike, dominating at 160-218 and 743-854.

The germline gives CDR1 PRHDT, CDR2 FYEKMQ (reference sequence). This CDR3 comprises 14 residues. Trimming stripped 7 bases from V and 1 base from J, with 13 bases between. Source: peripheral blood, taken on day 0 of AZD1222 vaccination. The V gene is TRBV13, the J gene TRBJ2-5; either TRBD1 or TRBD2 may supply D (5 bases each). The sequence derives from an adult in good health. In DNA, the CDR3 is TGTGCCAGCACCATTCGGGGCCTCCAAGAGACCCAGTACTTC. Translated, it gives CASTIRGLQETQYF.